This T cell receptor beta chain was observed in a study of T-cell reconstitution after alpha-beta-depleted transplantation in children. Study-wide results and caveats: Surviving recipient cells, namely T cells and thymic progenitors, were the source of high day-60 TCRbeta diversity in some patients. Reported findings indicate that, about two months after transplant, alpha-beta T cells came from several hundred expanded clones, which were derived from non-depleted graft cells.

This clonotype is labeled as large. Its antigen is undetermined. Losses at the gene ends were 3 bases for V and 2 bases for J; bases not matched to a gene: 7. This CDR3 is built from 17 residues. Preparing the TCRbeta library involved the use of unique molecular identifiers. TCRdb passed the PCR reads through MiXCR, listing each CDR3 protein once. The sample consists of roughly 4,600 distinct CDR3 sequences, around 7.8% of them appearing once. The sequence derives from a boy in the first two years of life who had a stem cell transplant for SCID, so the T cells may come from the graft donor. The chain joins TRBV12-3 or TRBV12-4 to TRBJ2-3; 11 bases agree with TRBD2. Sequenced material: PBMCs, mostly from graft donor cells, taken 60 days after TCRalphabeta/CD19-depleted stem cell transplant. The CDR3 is CASSFSGTSGLTDTQYF. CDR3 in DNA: TGTGCCAGCAGTTTCTCTGGGACTAGCGGACTCACAGATACGCAGTATTTT.